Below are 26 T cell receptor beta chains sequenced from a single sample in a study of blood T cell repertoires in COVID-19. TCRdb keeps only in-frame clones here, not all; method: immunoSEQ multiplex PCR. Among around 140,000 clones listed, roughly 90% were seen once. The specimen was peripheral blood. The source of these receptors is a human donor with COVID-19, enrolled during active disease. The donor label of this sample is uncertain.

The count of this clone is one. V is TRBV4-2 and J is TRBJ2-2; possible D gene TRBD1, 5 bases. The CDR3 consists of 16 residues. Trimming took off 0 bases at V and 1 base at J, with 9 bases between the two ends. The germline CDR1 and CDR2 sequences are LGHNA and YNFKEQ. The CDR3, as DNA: TGTGCCAGCAGCCAAGAGGGGCAGGTGAACACCGGGGAGCTGTTTTTT. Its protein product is CASSQEGQVNTGELFF.

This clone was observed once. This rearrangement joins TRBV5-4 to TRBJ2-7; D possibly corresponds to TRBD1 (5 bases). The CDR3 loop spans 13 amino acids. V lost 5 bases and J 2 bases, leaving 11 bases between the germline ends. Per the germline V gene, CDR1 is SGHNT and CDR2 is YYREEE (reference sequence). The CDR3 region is CASSPAGTYEQYF. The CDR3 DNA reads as TGTGCCAGCAGTCCGGCAGGGACCTACGAGCAGTACTTC. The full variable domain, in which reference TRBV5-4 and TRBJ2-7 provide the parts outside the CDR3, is ETGVTQSPTHLIKTRGQQVTLRCSSQSGHNTVSWYQQALGQGPQFIFQYYREEENGRGNFPPRFSGLQFPNYSSELNVNALELDDSALYLCASSPAGTYEQYFGPGTRLTVT.

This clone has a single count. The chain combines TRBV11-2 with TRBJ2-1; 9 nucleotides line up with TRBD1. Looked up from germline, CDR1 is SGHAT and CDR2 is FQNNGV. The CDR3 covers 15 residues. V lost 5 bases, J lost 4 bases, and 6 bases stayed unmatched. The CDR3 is CASSPPGTGYNEQFF. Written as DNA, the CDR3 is TGTGCCAGCAGCCCCCCGGGGACAGGGTACAATGAGCAGTTCTTC.

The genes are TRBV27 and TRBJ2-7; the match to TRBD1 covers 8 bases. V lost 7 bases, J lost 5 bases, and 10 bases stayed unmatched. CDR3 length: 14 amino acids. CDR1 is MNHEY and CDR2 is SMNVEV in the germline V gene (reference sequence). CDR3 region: CASKKTGARDEQYF. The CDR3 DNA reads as TGTGCCAGCAAAAAGACAGGGGCAAGGGACGAGCAGTACTTC.

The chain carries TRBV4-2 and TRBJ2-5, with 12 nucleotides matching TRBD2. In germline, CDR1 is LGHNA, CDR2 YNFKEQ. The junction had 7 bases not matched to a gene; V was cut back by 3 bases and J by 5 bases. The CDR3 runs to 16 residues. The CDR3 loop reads CASSQALAGGRETQYF. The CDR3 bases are TGTGCCAGCAGCCAGGCCCTAGCGGGGGGGCGGGAGACCCAGTACTTC.

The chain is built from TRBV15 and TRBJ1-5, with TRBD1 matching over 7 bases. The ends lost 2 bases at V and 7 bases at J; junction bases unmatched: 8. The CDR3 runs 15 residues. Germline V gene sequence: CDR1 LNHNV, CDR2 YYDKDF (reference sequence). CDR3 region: CATSRWDRVGQPQHF. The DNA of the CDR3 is TGTGCCACCAGCAGATGGGACAGAGTAGGACAGCCCCAGCATTTT.

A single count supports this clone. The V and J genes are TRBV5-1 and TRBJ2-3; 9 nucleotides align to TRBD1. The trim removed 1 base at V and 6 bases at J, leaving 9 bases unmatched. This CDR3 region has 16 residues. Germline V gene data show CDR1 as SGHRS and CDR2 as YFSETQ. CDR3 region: CASSLLGQGMIDTQYF. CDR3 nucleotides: TGCGCCAGCAGCTTGCTGGGACAGGGTATGATCGATACGCAGTATTTT.

The CDR3 here is CASSFTVFSGNTIYF. The CDR3 region has the DNA TGTGCCAGCAGCTTTACGGTTTTCTCTGGAAACACCATATATTTT. This rearrangement joins TRBV11-2 to TRBJ1-3, with D unresolved. This CDR3 comprises 15 residues. Germline CDR1 reads SGHAT; CDR2 reads FQNNGV. Trimming removed 3 bases at V and 0 bases at J, with 9 bases between.

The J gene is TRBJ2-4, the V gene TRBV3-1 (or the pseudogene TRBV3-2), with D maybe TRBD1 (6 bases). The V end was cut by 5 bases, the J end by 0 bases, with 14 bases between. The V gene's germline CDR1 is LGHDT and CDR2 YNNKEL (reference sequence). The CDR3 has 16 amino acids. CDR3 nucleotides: TGTGCCAGCAGCTCCCGACAGGTCCTAGCCAAAAACATTCAGTACTTC. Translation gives CASSSRQVLAKNIQYF.

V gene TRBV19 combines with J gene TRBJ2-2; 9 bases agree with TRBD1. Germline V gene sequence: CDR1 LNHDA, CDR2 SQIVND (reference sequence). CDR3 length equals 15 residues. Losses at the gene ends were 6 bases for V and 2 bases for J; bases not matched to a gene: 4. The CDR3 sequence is CASRRTGDNTGELFF. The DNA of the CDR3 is TGTGCCAGTAGAAGGACAGGGGACAACACCGGGGAGCTGTTTTTT.

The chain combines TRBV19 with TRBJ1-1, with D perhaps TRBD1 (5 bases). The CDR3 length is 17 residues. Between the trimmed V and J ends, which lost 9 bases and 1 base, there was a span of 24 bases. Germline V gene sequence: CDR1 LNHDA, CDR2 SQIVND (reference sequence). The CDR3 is CASKDLRDSMGNTEAFF. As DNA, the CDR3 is TGTGCCAGCAAGGACCTCAGGGATTCCATGGGGAACACTGAAGCTTTCTTT. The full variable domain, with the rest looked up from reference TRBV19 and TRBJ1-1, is DGGITQSPKYLFRKEGQNVTLSCEQNLNHDAMYWYRQDPGQGLRLIYYSQIVNDFQKGDIAEGYSVSREKKESFPLTVTSAQKNPTAFYLCASKDLRDSMGNTEAFFGQGTRLTVV.

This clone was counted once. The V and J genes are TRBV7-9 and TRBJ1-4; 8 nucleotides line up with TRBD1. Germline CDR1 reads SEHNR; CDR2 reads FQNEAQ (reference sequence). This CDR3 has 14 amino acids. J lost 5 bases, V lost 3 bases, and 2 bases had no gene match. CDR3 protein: CASSFRGRNEKLFF. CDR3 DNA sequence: TGTGCCAGCAGCTTCAGGGGGCGGAATGAAAAACTGTTTTTT.

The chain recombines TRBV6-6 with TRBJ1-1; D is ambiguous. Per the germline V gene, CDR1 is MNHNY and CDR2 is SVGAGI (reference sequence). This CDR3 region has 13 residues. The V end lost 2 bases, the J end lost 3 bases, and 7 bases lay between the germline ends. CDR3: CASSYGRDTEAFF. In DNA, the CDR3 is TGTGCCAGCAGTTACGGGCGGGACACTGAAGCTTTCTTT.

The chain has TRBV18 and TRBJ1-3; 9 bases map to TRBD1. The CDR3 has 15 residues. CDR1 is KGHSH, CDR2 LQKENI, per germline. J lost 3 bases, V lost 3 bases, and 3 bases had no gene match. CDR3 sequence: CASSPGQGIGNTIYF. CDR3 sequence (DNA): TGTGCCAGCTCACCGGGACAGGGTATTGGAAACACCATATATTTT.

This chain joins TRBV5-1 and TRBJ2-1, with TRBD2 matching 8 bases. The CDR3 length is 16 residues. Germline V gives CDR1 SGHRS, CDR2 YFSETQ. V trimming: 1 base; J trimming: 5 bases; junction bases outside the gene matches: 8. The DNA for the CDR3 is TGCGCCAGCAGCTTGAACGTTAGCGGGGCACACAATGAGCAGTTCTTC. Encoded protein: CASSLNVSGAHNEQFF. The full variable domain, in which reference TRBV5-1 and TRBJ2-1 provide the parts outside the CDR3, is KAGVTQTPRYLIKTRGQQVTLSCSPISGHRSVSWYQQTPGQGLQFLFEYFSETQRNKGNFPGRFSGRQFSNSRSEMNVSTLELGDSALYLCASSLNVSGAHNEQFFGPGTRLTVL.

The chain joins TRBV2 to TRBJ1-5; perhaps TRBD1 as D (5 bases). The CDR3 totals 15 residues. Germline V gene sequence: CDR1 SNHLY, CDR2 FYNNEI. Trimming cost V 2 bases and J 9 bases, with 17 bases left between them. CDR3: CASSEIRGTGGPQHF. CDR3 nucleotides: TGTGCCAGCAGTGAAATCCGAGGGACCGGGGGGCCCCAGCATTTT.

The CDR3 region has the DNA TGTGCCAGCAGCTTGGAACTGCGGGAGACCCAGTACTTC. Its translation is CASSLELRETQYF. V is TRBV5-4 and J is TRBJ2-5; D is ambiguous. V lost 0 bases to trimming and J lost 5 bases, with 8 bases between them. The CDR3 is 13 residues long. The germline V gene encodes CDR1 SGHNT and CDR2 YYREEE (reference sequence).

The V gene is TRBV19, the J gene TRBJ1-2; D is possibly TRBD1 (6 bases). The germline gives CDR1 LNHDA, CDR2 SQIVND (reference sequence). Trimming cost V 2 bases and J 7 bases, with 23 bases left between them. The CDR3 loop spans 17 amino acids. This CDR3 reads CASSIRAGDFIYGGYTF. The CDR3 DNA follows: TGTGCCAGTAGTATAAGGGCAGGGGATTTCATATACGGTGGCTACACCTTC.

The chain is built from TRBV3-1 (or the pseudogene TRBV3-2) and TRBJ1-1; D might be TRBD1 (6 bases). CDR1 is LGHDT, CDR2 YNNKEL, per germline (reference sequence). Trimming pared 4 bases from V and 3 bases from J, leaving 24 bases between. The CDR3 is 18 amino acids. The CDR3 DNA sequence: TGTGCCAGCAGCCCTCCCGGCAGGGGTTGGGGCCCCCACACTGAAGCTTTCTTT. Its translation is CASSPPGRGWGPHTEAFF.

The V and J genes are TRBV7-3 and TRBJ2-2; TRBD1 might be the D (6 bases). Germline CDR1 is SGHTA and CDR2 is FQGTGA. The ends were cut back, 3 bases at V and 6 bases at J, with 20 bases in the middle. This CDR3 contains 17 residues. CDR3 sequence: CASSFGTGTLGPGELFF. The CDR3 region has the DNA TGTGCCAGCAGCTTTGGGACCGGGACACTCGGGCCCGGGGAGCTGTTTTTT.

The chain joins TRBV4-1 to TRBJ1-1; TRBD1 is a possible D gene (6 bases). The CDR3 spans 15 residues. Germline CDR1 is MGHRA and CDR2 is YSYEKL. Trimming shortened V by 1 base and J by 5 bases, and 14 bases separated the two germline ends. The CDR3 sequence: CASSQVGGARTEAFF. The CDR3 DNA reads TGCGCCAGCAGCCAAGTCGGGGGGGCGAGGACTGAAGCTTTCTTT.

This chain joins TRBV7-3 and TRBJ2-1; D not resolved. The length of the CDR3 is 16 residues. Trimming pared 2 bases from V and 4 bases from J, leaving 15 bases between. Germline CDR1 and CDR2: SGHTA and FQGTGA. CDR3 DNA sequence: TGTGCCAGCAGCTTAGCCTTCAGCGAAGGTTACAATGAGCAGTTCTTC. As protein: CASSLAFSEGYNEQFF.

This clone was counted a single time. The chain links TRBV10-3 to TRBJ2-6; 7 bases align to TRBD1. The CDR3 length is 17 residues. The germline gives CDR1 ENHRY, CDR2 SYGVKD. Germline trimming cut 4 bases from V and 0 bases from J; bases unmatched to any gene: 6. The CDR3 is CAISGTGPSSGANVLTF. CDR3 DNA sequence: TGTGCCATCAGTGGGACAGGACCGAGCTCTGGGGCCAACGTCCTGACTTTC.

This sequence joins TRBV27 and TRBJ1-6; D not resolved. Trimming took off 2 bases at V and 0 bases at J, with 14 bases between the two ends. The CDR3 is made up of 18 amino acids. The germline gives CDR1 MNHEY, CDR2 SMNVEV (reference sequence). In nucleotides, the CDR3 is TGTGCCAGCAGTTTAACCTCGACATTCAGCTCCTATAATTCACCCCTCCACTTT. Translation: CASSLTSTFSSYNSPLHF.

CDR3 DNA: TGTGCCAGCCGGGAGGGGGTTATGAACACTGAAGCTTTCTTT. Translation: CASREGVMNTEAFF. The rearrangement uses TRBV7-8 and TRBJ1-1; D is possibly TRBD1 (6 bases). The CDR3 is made up of 14 amino acids. Germline assignment: CDR1 SGHVS and CDR2 FQNEAQ. Trimming shortened V by 8 bases and J by 0 bases, and 13 bases separated the two germline ends. The whole variable domain, remainder taken from reference TRBV7-8 and TRBJ1-1, is GAGVSQSPRYKVAKRGQDVALRCDPISGHVSLFWYQQALGQGPEFLTYFQNEAQLDKSGLPSDRFFAERPEGSVSTLKIQRTQQEDSAVYLCASREGVMNTEAFFGQGTRLTVV.

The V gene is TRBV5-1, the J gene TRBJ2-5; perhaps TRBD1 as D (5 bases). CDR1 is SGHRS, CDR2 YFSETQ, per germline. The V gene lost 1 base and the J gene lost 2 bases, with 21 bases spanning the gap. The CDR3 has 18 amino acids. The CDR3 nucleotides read TGCGCCAGCAGCTTGAACCCGCTGAGGCAGGGCAATCAAGAGACCCAGTACTTC. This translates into CASSLNPLRQGNQETQYF.